This T cell receptor (beta chain) was found in a study of PD-L1 blockade in urothelial cancer. Across the study: Around 2014, patients got going on atezolizumab, taking 1,200 mg intravenously every 3 weeks. Between 0 and 3 chemotherapy regimens preceded treatment for each patient. At 6 weeks and at 3 weeks (second dose) after treatment start, blood was analyzed.

For this clone: Its specificity is unknown.

Sequencing used immunoSEQ multiplex PCR; TCRdb keeps in-frame clones, though not all of them. The sample holds about 24,000 clones, more than 70% seen once. Whole-study findings and limits: Durable benefit accompanied greater 3-week expansion of tumor-associated blood clones.

The TCR comes from a man between 65 and 85 years old with urothelial cancer. Sequences were derived from PBMCs, sampled around atezolizumab (anti-PD-L1) treatment.

CDR3 region: CASGYQNYEQYF. The CDR3 DNA is TGTGCTAGTGGTTACCAGAACTACGAGCAGTACTTC. V usage is TRBV12-5 and J usage is TRBJ2-7; no reliable D call. Germline CDR1 and CDR2: LGHNT and FRNRAP. This CDR3 spans 12 amino acids. V was shortened by 4 bases and J by 3 bases, with 7 bases between the two germline ends. The full variable domain, its missing parts supplied by reference TRBV12-5 and TRBJ2-7, is DARVTQTPRHKVTEMGQEVTMRCQPILGHNTVFWYRQTMMQGLELLAYFRNRAPLDDSGMPKDRFSAEMPDATLATLKIQPSEPRDSAVYFCASGYQNYEQYFGPGTRLTVT.